The 29 T cell receptor beta chains given below trace back to one sample, sequenced in a study of tumor-infiltrating lymphocytes in localized non-small cell lung cancer. Clones were sequenced by immunoSEQ multiplex PCR, and TCRdb holds only the in-frame ones, with some missing. Of about 16,000 clones in the sample, around 70% are singletons; the top ten hold approximately 9.1%. What was sequenced was lung tumor tissue. The receptor set was obtained from a human donor with non-small cell lung cancer.

The V and J genes are TRBV4-1 and TRBJ2-3; 15 bases line up with TRBD2. CDR3 length equals 19 residues. The V segment lost 1 base and the J segment 3 bases; nucleotides outside the gene matches: 8. CDR1 and CDR2 from the germline V gene are MGHRA and YSYEKL. CDR3 region: CASSQAFGTSGGLTDTQYF. The CDR3, as DNA: TGCGCCAGCAGCCAAGCATTCGGGACTAGCGGGGGGTTGACAGATACGCAGTATTTT.

The V call is TRBV7-9, the J call TRBJ2-5; 8 bases are a match to TRBD1. J was trimmed by 5 bases and V by 2 bases; bases with no gene match: 4. The CDR3 runs 14 residues. Germline V gene lookup returns CDR1 SEHNR and CDR2 FQNEAQ (reference sequence). Here the CDR3 DNA reads TGTGCCAGCAGCTTACCCACAGGGGGGGAGACCCAGTACTTC. As protein: CASSLPTGGETQYF.

The chain combines TRBV6-6 with TRBJ2-3; TRBD1 is a possible D gene (5 bases). Trimming left V 0 bases short and J 6 bases short, with 13 bases between. The germline CDR1 and CDR2 sequences are MNHNY and SVGAGI (reference sequence). CDR3 size: 15 residues. DNA for the CDR3: TGTGCCAGCAGTTACTCGAGACCTTCAGGGGATACGCAGTATTTT. Amino acid sequence: CASSYSRPSGDTQYF.

The gene calls are TRBV15 and TRBJ2-5; TRBD2 aligns across 8 bases. The ends lost 5 bases at V and 2 bases at J; junction bases unmatched: 4. The CDR3 has 14 residues. CDR1 and CDR2 from the germline V gene are LNHNV and YYDKDF (reference sequence). In nucleotides, the CDR3 is TGTGCCACCAGCCTACGACTAGCGCAAGAGACCCAGTACTTC. Translating gives CATSLRLAQETQYF.

This rearrangement joins TRBV6-5 to TRBJ2-5; 9 nucleotides align to TRBD1. V shed 6 bases, J shed 5 bases, and the junction held 10 bases outside the gene matches. The CDR3 covers 15 residues. The germline CDR1 and CDR2 sequences are MNHEY and SVGAGI. CDR3 protein: CASSPGTGLGETQYF. The CDR3 bases are TGTGCCAGCAGCCCAGGGACAGGGCTAGGGGAGACCCAGTACTTC.

The CDR3 protein is CASSQHADTQYF. The CDR3 nucleotides read TGTGCCAGTAGCCAACATGCAGATACGCAGTATTTT. V is TRBV19 and J is TRBJ2-3; D ambiguous. V was cut by 6 bases and J by 4 bases, with 8 bases left in between. Germline values: CDR1 LNHDA, CDR2 SQIVND (reference sequence). The CDR3 contains 12 residues.

The V gene is TRBV14, the J gene TRBJ1-4; a possible D gene is TRBD1 (5 bases). The V gene lost 1 base and the J gene lost 14 bases, with 14 bases spanning the gap. Germline V CDR1 and CDR2: SGHDN, FVKESK. This CDR3 is 13 amino acids long. The CDR3 here is CASSQVGGNLLFF. The CDR3 DNA reads TGTGCCAGCAGCCAAGTGGGGGGAAATCTGCTGTTTTTT.

The chain joins TRBV2 to TRBJ2-4; a possible D gene is TRBD2 (5 bases). Germline assignment: CDR1 SNHLY and CDR2 FYNNEI. The CDR3 length is 16 residues. V lost 4 bases and J lost 2, with 15 bases in between. For the CDR3, the DNA is TGTGCCAGCAGTGCCGTTGGGCGCGGGTCCAAAAACATTCAGTACTTC. Protein: CASSAVGRGSKNIQYF. Full variable domain (missing parts from reference TRBV2 and TRBJ2-4): EPEVTQTPSHQVTQMGQEVILRCVPISNHLYFYWYRQILGQKVEFLVSFYNNEISEKSEIFDDQFSVERPDGSNFTLKIRSTKLEDSAMYFCASSAVGRGSKNIQYFGAGTRLSVL.

This clone was seen just once. The chain is built from TRBV5-1 and TRBJ1-2, with 7 bases lining up with TRBD1. The CDR3 has 13 residues. The V and J ends lost 0 bases and 5 bases, in that order; junction bases with no gene match: 1. Looked up from germline, CDR1 is SGHRS and CDR2 is YFSETQ. The DNA of the CDR3 is TGCGCCAGCAGCTTGGCAGGGGGGTATGGCTACACCTTC. This codes for CASSLAGGYGYTF.

CDR3 sequence: CASRTGENTEAFF. In DNA, the CDR3 is TGCGCCAGCCGGACAGGGGAAAACACTGAAGCTTTCTTT. The gene calls are TRBV5-1 and TRBJ1-1; 9 bases line up with TRBD1. The V and J ends lost 7 bases and 2 bases, in that order; junction bases with no gene match: 3. Germline CDR1 reads SGHRS; CDR2 reads YFSETQ. There are 13 residues in the CDR3.

This rearrangement joins TRBV5-6 to TRBJ2-3, with D hard to call. Trimming left V 1 base short and J 3 bases short, with 3 bases between. The CDR3 totals 12 residues. Germline V gives CDR1 SGHDT, CDR2 YYEEEE. CDR3 sequence reads: CASSLWTDTQYF. Written as DNA, the CDR3 is TGTGCCAGCAGCTTGTGGACAGATACGCAGTATTTT.

This chain joins TRBV19 and TRBJ2-1, with TRBD2 matching 14 bases. Trimming cost V 6 bases and J 7 bases; bases outside gene matches: 8. Germline values: CDR1 LNHDA, CDR2 SQIVND (reference sequence). There are 16 residues in the CDR3. The CDR3 is CASSRLAGGPVNEQFF. In DNA form, the CDR3 reads TGTGCCAGTAGCCGACTAGCGGGGGGGCCGGTGAATGAGCAGTTCTTC.

This clone has just a few counts. This chain links TRBV27 with TRBJ2-7, with TRBD2 identical over 8 bases. V was pared by 5 bases and J by 3 bases, with 9 bases of the junction left unmatched. This CDR3 contains 15 residues. CDR1 MNHEY and CDR2 SMNVEV come from the germline V gene (reference sequence). The CDR3: CASSGGSGTFYEQYF. The CDR3, as DNA: TGTGCCAGCAGTGGAGGTAGCGGGACCTTCTACGAGCAGTACTTC.

This clone was counted only a few times. The V call is TRBV5-8, the J call TRBJ1-1, with D possibly matching TRBD1 (6 bases). Germline V CDR1 and CDR2: SGHTS, YDEGEE. This CDR3 region has 13 residues. V lost 6 bases, J lost 8 bases, and 17 bases lay in between. CDR3 nucleotide sequence: TGTGCCAGCACCTTTTACAGGGAATCCGAAGCTTTCTTT. Translation: CASTFYRESEAFF.

The genes are TRBV6-5 and TRBJ2-7, with TRBD1 matching 8 bases. The germline V gene encodes CDR1 MNHEY and CDR2 SVGAGI. V was pared by 2 bases and J by 7 bases, with 4 bases of the junction left unmatched. The CDR3 is made up of 13 amino acids. The CDR3 loop reads CASSYQGAREQYF. The CDR3, as DNA: TGTGCCAGCAGTTACCAGGGGGCGCGGGAGCAGTACTTC.

The gene calls are TRBV7-8 and TRBJ1-5; D may be TRBD1 (5 bases). The germline V and J ends were trimmed by 5 bases and 7 bases, with 24 bases remaining between them. The CDR3 is 17 residues long. Germline lookup yields CDR1 SGHVS and CDR2 FQNEAQ. Here the CDR3 reads CASSHSTRAGREQPQHF. The CDR3 coding sequence is TGTGCCAGCAGCCATTCGACTCGGGCGGGGCGAGAACAGCCCCAGCATTTT.

The chain combines TRBV20-1 with TRBJ1-2; TRBD1 matches at 7 bases. V shed 4 bases and J 7 bases; nucleotides not matched to a gene: 3. This CDR3 is built from 11 residues. The V gene's germline CDR1 is DFQATT and CDR2 SNEGSKA (reference sequence). CDR3 amino acids: CSATDRAGYTF. DNA of the CDR3: TGCAGTGCTACTGACAGGGCTGGCTACACCTTC.

V usage is TRBV28 and J usage is TRBJ1-5; D not certain. The V and J ends lost 3 bases and 2 bases respectively, with 14 bases between them. There are 16 residues in the CDR3. Germline CDR1 and CDR2: MDHEN and SYDVKM. The CDR3 sequence: CASSLIRAGGNQPQHF. The CDR3 coding sequence is TGTGCCAGCAGTTTGATACGGGCCGGAGGCAATCAGCCCCAGCATTTT.

V gene TRBV19 combines with J gene TRBJ1-2; a weak D match, TRBD1 (6 bases). The CDR3 extends over 13 amino acids. Trimming left V 3 bases short and J 8 bases short, with 13 bases between. Germline CDR1 LNHDA, CDR2 SQIVND (reference sequence). Here the CDR3 DNA reads TGTGCCAGTAGTATCCACAGGGCGCTGGGCTACACCTTC. It is translated as CASSIHRALGYTF.

V and J are TRBV2 and TRBJ2-2; D is undetermined. The V gene's germline CDR1 is SNHLY and CDR2 FYNNEI. The CDR3 extends over 15 amino acids. Trimming stripped 3 bases from V and 6 bases from J, with 14 bases between. The CDR3 sequence: CASSDWLSAPGELFF. The CDR3 DNA sequence: TGTGCCAGCAGTGACTGGCTCTCCGCGCCCGGGGAGCTGTTTTTT.

This chain connects TRBV30 to TRBJ2-1, with unresolved D. CDR1 and CDR2 from the germline V gene are GTSNPN and SVGIG (reference sequence). V lost 3 bases, J lost 2 bases, and 11 bases lay in between. The CDR3 loop spans 14 amino acids. CDR3 sequence: CAWSPGLPYNEQFF. CDR3 in DNA: TGTGCCTGGAGCCCTGGTCTCCCCTACAATGAGCAGTTCTTC.

The sample holds a few counts of this clone. The rearrangement links TRBV27 to TRBJ1-2; D gene uncertain. The germline V gene has CDR1 MNHEY and CDR2 SMNVEV (reference sequence). This CDR3 is built from 11 residues. The V and J ends lost 7 bases and 1 base respectively, with 4 bases between them. The CDR3 nucleotides are TGTGCCAGCAACTTTAACTATGGCTACACCTTC. It specifies CASNFNYGYTF.

This clone showed up just a few times. The chain employs TRBV7-3 and TRBJ1-2; D is unresolved. Trimming took off 2 bases at V and 4 bases at J, with 5 bases between the two ends. Germline V lookup: CDR1 SGHTA, CDR2 FQGTGA. The CDR3 loop spans 12 amino acids. CDR3 region: CASSLGGYGYTF. The DNA for the CDR3 is TGTGCCAGCAGCTTAGGTGGCTATGGCTACACCTTC.

The chain combines TRBV5-1 with TRBJ2-2; 10 bases are shared with TRBD2. This CDR3 has 17 amino acids. The germline V gene has CDR1 SGHRS and CDR2 YFSETQ. V lost 3 bases, J lost 4 bases, and 9 bases stayed unmatched. CDR3 residues: CASSSSTSGVSTGELFF. Here the CDR3 DNA reads TGCGCCAGCAGCTCCTCAACTAGCGGGGTTAGCACCGGGGAGCTGTTTTTT.

The rearrangement links TRBV5-6 to TRBJ2-7; D remains unclear. Trimming left V 0 bases short and J 3 bases short, with 10 bases between. CDR1 and CDR2 from the germline V gene are SGHDT and YYEEEE. The CDR3 contains 14 residues. The CDR3 is CASSLALRSYEQYF. CDR3 DNA sequence: TGTGCCAGCAGCTTGGCCTTAAGGAGCTACGAGCAGTACTTC.

This clone was found a few times. This chain links TRBV5-1 with TRBJ2-6; D not certain. Trimming pared 3 bases from V and 5 bases from J, leaving 9 bases between. CDR1 SGHRS and CDR2 YFSETQ come from the germline V gene. The CDR3 contains 14 residues. For the CDR3, the DNA is TGCGCCAGCAGCTACCGTTTGTGGGCCAACGTCCTGACTTTC. Protein: CASSYRLWANVLTF.

The chain has TRBV2 and TRBJ2-7; 9 bases line up with TRBD1. The CDR3 loop spans 13 amino acids. Germline CDR1 reads SNHLY; CDR2 reads FYNNEI. J gave up 7 bases and V 6 bases, and 7 bases lay outside the gene matches. DNA of the CDR3: TGTGCCAGCAGGGGACAGGGTTTTGGGGAGCAGTACTTC. Residues: CASRGQGFGEQYF.

V usage is TRBV15 and J usage is TRBJ2-5; D is unclear. The V gene's germline CDR1 is LNHNV and CDR2 YYDKDF (reference sequence). Trimming stripped 0 bases from V and 1 base from J, with 6 bases between. CDR3 length: 14 amino acids. CDR3 DNA sequence: TGTGCCACCAGCAGAGATCTGGGCCAAGAGACCCAGTACTTC. Translation gives CATSRDLGQETQYF.

The gene calls are TRBV5-6 and TRBJ2-2, with 10 positions matching TRBD2. With V trimmed by 4 bases and J by 7 bases, 19 bases remained unmatched. There are 19 residues in the CDR3. Per the germline V gene, CDR1 is SGHDT and CDR2 is YYEEEE. DNA of the CDR3: TGTGCCAGCAGCCCCGTTGGAGCGGGGGGGCTCGGTAGGGACGGGGAGCTGTTTTTT. This translates into CASSPVGAGGLGRDGELFF.